The TCR beta chain described here comes from a study of beta chain features in type 1 diabetes. In the study overall: Age, gender, cell numbers and subset yield matched between patients and controls.

One heparinised draw of blood, averaging around 120 mL, came from each donor. General study results and limits: Equally in patients and controls, shorter templates might have been favored by PCR. Individuals with type 1 diabetes displayed fewer insertions and more deletions at VDJ junctions.

Germline V CDR1 and CDR2: SGDLS, YYNGEE. With V trimmed by 4 bases and J by 4 bases, 12 bases remained unmatched. The CDR3 totals 16 residues. Investigators reverse transcribed all isolated RNA, so they sequenced expressed TCRB transcripts. Assay: immunoSEQ multiplex PCR; the TCRdb copy retains only in-frame clones and omits some. The sample lists roughly 380,000 clones; less than 20% were seen once. This clone occurred a few times. Its specificity is unknown. The source of this sequence is a woman aged 18-29 years in good health. Source material: naive CD4+ T cells from blood. V usage is TRBV9 and J usage is TRBJ1-2; TRBD1 aligns across 8 bases. CDR3 residues: CASSSGDRTHFYGYTF. CDR3 bases: TGTGCCAGCAGCTCAGGGGACAGGACGCACTTCTATGGCTACACCTTC.